This T cell receptor (beta chain) came from a study of lymphopenia after photon versus proton radiotherapy. Trimming cost V 1 base and J 10 bases, with 13 bases left between them. The length of the CDR3 is 12 residues. From germline, CDR1 is GTSNPN and CDR2 SVGIG (reference sequence). As regards this clone: The antigen is unknown.

Study-wide points: Larger post-nadir TCR diversity loss correlated inversely with survival in deceased patients. Better survival with proton therapy was suggested as possible, not demonstrated.

Libraries were prepared by immunoSEQ multiplex PCR; TCRdb keeps only in-frame clonotypes and omits some of them. The table has around 63,000 clones, around 86% seen once. The chain recombines TRBV30 with TRBJ1-2; D unclear. This TCR derives from a man aged 80 or over with esophageal cancer. The sequencing used peripheral blood, collected from a patient treated with proton-based radiotherapy. For the CDR3, the DNA is TGTGCCTGGAGTGAGGACCGGACGATCTACACCTTC. Translated: CAWSEDRTIYTF.